Following are 10 T cell receptor beta chains from one sample sequenced in a study of blood T cells in healthy people across ages. The use of a sample-barcoded 5' primer and a J-beta primer mix characterized a second PCR of roughly 6 to 12 cycles. Each CDR3 protein is one row after TCRdb ran MiXCR on the 5' RACE reads. The data show 1.5 million to 2 million distinct CDR3 sequences, 25% to 30% seen once. The sequenced sample consisted of blood. The receptors were gathered from a woman in her 30s in good health.

In its sample, this clonotype was seen many times. V usage is TRBV20-1 and J usage is TRBJ2-5; TRBD1 or TRBD2 may be the D gene (5 bases each). The CDR3 totals 15 residues. Per germline, CDR1 DFQATT and CDR2 SNEGSKA (reference sequence). The V and J ends lost 5 bases and 0 bases respectively, with 16 bases between them. CDR3 DNA: TGCAGTGCTGGTGGGGCGTGGAGGAACCAAGAGACCCAGTACTTC. Its translation: CSAGGAWRNQETQYF.

A word on this clonotype: This could be a read error, since a much larger clone is one nucleotide away. J is TRBJ1-6 and V is TRBV10-2, with 9 bases matching TRBD1. The CDR3 runs 14 residues. V was pared by 6 bases and J by 9 bases, with 6 bases of the junction left unmatched. Germline lookup yields CDR1 WSHSY and CDR2 SAAADI. CDR3 bases: TGCGCCAGCAGGGAACAGGGGGCGAGTTCACCCCTCCACTTT. As protein: CASREQGASSPLHF.

The chain is built from TRBV12-3 or TRBV12-4 and TRBJ2-2; D not certain. Trimming shortened V by 10 bases and J by 6 bases, and 15 bases separated the two germline ends. The CDR3 has 13 residues. CDR3 DNA: TGTGCCACAAAGGTCCTCTCCGCCGGGGAGCTGTTTTTT. Its protein product is CATKVLSAGELFF.

This chain uses TRBV3-1 with TRBJ1-2; no definite D call. CDR1 is LGHDT, CDR2 YNNKEL, per germline (reference sequence). This CDR3 is built from 15 residues. V lost 0 bases and J lost 3, with 11 bases in between. Here the CDR3 reads CASSQDGQAHYGYTF. CDR3 coding DNA: TGTGCCAGCAGCCAAGATGGCCAGGCCCACTATGGCTACACCTTC.

In its sample, this clonotype was seen a few times. The chain uses TRBV20-1 and TRBJ2-1; D unresolved. The CDR3 extends over 16 amino acids. V was shortened by 3 bases and J by 0 bases, with 15 bases between the two germline ends. Germline values: CDR1 DFQATT, CDR2 SNEGSKA (reference sequence). The CDR3 bases are TGCAGTGCTAGCGGTAGAGGAGAACTCTCCTACAATGAGCAGTTCTTC. It encodes CSASGRGELSYNEQFF.

In regard to this clonotype: A much larger clone lies one base from this, so it may be a read error. The chain has TRBV5-1 and TRBJ2-6; possibly TRBD1 for D (6 bases). The CDR3 consists of 18 residues. CDR1 is SGHRS and CDR2 is YFSETQ in the germline V gene. Trimming stripped 0 bases from V and 2 bases from J, with 15 bases between. CDR3 in amino acids: CASSLEEDRYPGANVLTF. The DNA for the CDR3 is TGCGCCAGCAGCTTGGAAGAGGACAGATACCCTGGGGCCAACGTCCTGACTTTC.

About this clonotype: At one end, the junction sequence differs from germline, possibly due to a read error. The chain links TRBV5-1 to TRBJ1-1; the D is unclear. Germline V gene data show CDR1 as SGHRS and CDR2 as YFSETQ. The CDR3 contains 13 residues. The CDR3 DNA reads TGTGCCAGCAGCTTCCCGGGCGCGGCTGAAGCTTTCTTT. Residues: CASSFPGAAEAFF. Full variable domain (outside the CDR3, taken from reference TRBV5-1 and TRBJ1-1): KAGVTQTPRYLIKTRGQQVTLSCSPISGHRSVSWYQQTPGQGLQFLFEYFSETQRNKGNFPGRFSGRQFSNSRSEMNVSTLELGDSALYLCASSFPGAAEAFFGQGTRLTVV.

The chain joins TRBV20-1 to TRBJ2-1, with TRBD2 identical over 12 bases. The CDR3 totals 14 residues. V trimming: 2 bases; J trimming: 7 bases; junction bases outside the gene matches: 3. CDR1 is DFQATT and CDR2 is SNEGSKA in the germline V gene (reference sequence). CDR3 region: CSARPLAGGNEQFF. The CDR3 bases are TGCAGTGCTAGACCCCTAGCGGGAGGGAATGAGCAGTTCTTC.

The chain is built from TRBV6-4 and TRBJ2-2; D gene ambiguous. This CDR3 contains 12 residues. Germline V gene data show CDR1 as MRHNA and CDR2 as SNTAGT. Trimming took off 2 bases at V and 7 bases at J, with 5 bases between the two ends. CDR3 nucleotide sequence: TGTGCCAGCAGTGACCAGTACGGGGAGCTGTTTTTT. This sequence encodes CASSDQYGELFF.

This clonotype was counted ten times or more. The chain uses TRBV29-1 and TRBJ1-2; D is ambiguous. The ends were cut back, 6 bases at V and 2 bases at J, with 7 bases in the middle. CDR3 length equals 11 residues. In germline, CDR1 is SQVTM, CDR2 ANQGSEA. CDR3 region: CSVVLNYGYTF. CDR3 in DNA: TGCAGCGTAGTGCTGAACTATGGCTACACCTTC.